The rows below give T cell receptor beta chains drawn from one sample of a study of blood T cell repertoires in COVID-19. Measured with immunoSEQ multiplex PCR; TCRdb has only the in-frame clones, and not every one. The table has roughly 270,000 clones, 85% seen once; the top ten hold more than 4.5%. The sequencing sample was made of peripheral blood. The receptors stem from a man aged 50 to 59 with active or convalescent COVID-19. CDR3s include the opening cysteine and the closing phenylalanine or tryptophan. Fields, in order: clone size, V gene, D gene, J gene, CDR3 DNA, CDR3 protein. A D gene is named only where the DNA matches it firmly. Rows may omit the clone size; those that give it use once, few, many or a size class.

once	TRBV5-6	NA	TRBJ2-7	TGTGCCAGCAGCTTTGGCAGGGGCGCCTACGAGCAGTACTTC	CASSFGRGAYEQYF
NA	TRBV18	TRBD1	TRBJ1-2	TGTGCCAGCTCCCGGACAGGGGCGGGCTATGGCTACACCTTC	CASSRTGAGYGYTF
NA	TRBV5-1	TRBD2	TRBJ2-7	TGCGCCAGCAGTTCAGGGACTAGCGGGTCCTCCTACGAGCAGTACTTC	CASSSGTSGSSYEQYF
NA	TRBV6-5	NA	TRBJ1-2	TGTGCCAGCAGTTCTCCCAATGTCGGTCGCTATGGCTACACCTTC	CASSSPNVGRYGYTF
NA	TRBV7-2	TRBD2	TRBJ2-1	TGTGCCAGCAGCCACGGGGGGACTAGCGGGAGTCTGAATGAGCAGTTCTTC	CASSHGGTSGSLNEQFF
NA	TRBV18	TRBD2	TRBJ2-7	TGTGCCAGCTCACCGGTTACTAGCGGACTCTACGAGCAGTACTTC	CASSPVTSGLYEQYF
NA	TRBV6-5	NA	TRBJ1-3	TGTGCCAGCAGCGATTCAGGGTGGTCTGGAAACACCATATATTTT	CASSDSGWSGNTIYF
NA	TRBV19	NA	TRBJ1-4	TGTGCCAGTATGAGGGTAGGAGAAAAACTGTTTTTT	CASMRVGEKLFF
NA	TRBV6-5	NA	TRBJ1-1	TGTGCCAGCACCTCCAAGGCGGAGCACACTGAAGCTTTCTTT	CASTSKAEHTEAFF
NA	TRBV6-5	NA	TRBJ1-5	TGTGCCAGCAGCTCTGGGGGGAATCTCGGTCAGCCCCAGCATTTT	CASSSGGNLGQPQHF
once	TRBV5-4	TRBD2	TRBJ2-5	TGTGCCAGCAGCCTCCCCGGGACTAGCGGGAGGGGCCAAGAGACCCAGTACTTC	CASSLPGTSGRGQETQYF
NA	TRBV7-9	TRBD1	TRBJ2-1	TGTGCCAGCAGCTTAGCTGCGGGACAGGGGTGGAATGAGCAGTTCTTC	CASSLAAGQGWNEQFF
NA	TRBV7-8	TRBD2	TRBJ2-1	TGTGCCAGCAGCCTACGTCCTAGCGGGTTGCAGAATGAGCAGTTCTTC	CASSLRPSGLQNEQFF
NA	TRBV2	TRBD2	TRBJ2-2	TGTGCCAGCAGGACTAGCGGGAGTGCCAGGGAGCTGTTTTTT	CASRTSGSARELFF
NA	TRBV3-1/TRBV3-2	NA	TRBJ1-1	TGTGCCAGCAGCAAAGAAGAGGGCCCTCACACTGAAGCTTTCTTT	CASSKEEGPHTEAFF
NA	TRBV7-2	NA	TRBJ1-1	TGTGCCAGCAGCTTATTTGGGGGCAACACTGAAGCTTTCTTT	CASSLFGGNTEAFF
NA	TRBV29-1	NA	TRBJ2-3	TGCAGCGTTGAAGAGGGTGGCAGGGTGATGGATACGCAGTATTTT	CSVEEGGRVMDTQYF
once	TRBV7-3	NA	TRBJ2-1	TGTGCCAGCAGCGAGACCAAGGGGAATGAGCAGTTCTTC	CASSETKGNEQFF
many	TRBV12-3/TRBV12-4	NA	TRBJ1-4	TGTGCCAGCAGTACGCCGGCAGGGCAACTGTTTTTT	CASSTPAGQLFF
NA	TRBV23-1	NA	TRBJ2-1	TGCGCCAGCAGTAGTAAACGGCTAGCTCCTTCCTACAATGAGCAGTTCTTC	CASSSKRLAPSYNEQFF
NA	TRBV19	TRBD1	TRBJ2-2	TGTGCCAGTAGTATAGTCCTAAGGCAGGGGGCGCCAACCGGGGAGCTGTTTTTT	CASSIVLRQGAPTGELFF
NA	TRBV5-4	NA	TRBJ2-7	TGTGCCAGCAGCTTTGGGCCAGACTCCTACGAGCAGTACTTC	CASSFGPDSYEQYF
NA	TRBV4-1	TRBD2	TRBJ2-1	TGCGCCAGCGCCCCAGCGACTAGCGATTACAATGAGCAGTTCTTC	CASAPATSDYNEQFF
NA	TRBV7-2	NA	TRBJ2-1	TGTGCCAGCAGCTTATCAGTGCTCCAGTTCTTC	CASSLSVLQFF
NA	TRBV18	TRBD1	TRBJ1-2	TGTGCCAGCTCACCACAGGGGGCAAACTATGGCTACACCTTC	CASSPQGANYGYTF
NA	TRBV7-8	NA	TRBJ2-7	TGTGCCAGCAGCTTAGTCCAGGGGAGCTCCTACGAGCAGTACTTC	CASSLVQGSSYEQYF
NA	TRBV6-5	NA	TRBJ1-5	TGTGCCAGCAGTTACTCGAAGGGGGTCGCCAATCAGCCCCAGCATTTT	CASSYSKGVANQPQHF
NA	TRBV19	NA	TRBJ2-2	TGTGCCAGTAGTATTCAACTAAACACCGGGGAGCTGTTTTTT	CASSIQLNTGELFF
NA	TRBV2	NA	TRBJ1-1	TGTGCCAGCAGTGTCATTAACACTGAAGCTTTCTTT	CASSVINTEAFF
NA	TRBV18	TRBD1	TRBJ2-1	TGTGCCAGCTCACCCGGGACAGGGTCTAGGAATGAGCAGTTCTTC	CASSPGTGSRNEQFF
NA	TRBV28	NA	TRBJ1-4	TGTGCCAGCAGTCCGCTTTGGGGGCGGGCTAATGAAAAACTGTTTTTT	CASSPLWGRANEKLFF
NA	TRBV28	TRBD1	TRBJ1-3	TGTGCCAGCAGCCCCACAGGGGGGGACACCATATATTTT	CASSPTGGDTIYF
NA	TRBV5-6	TRBD1	TRBJ2-5	TGTGCCAGCAAGGGACAGGGTAAAGAGACCCAGTACTTC	CASKGQGKETQYF
NA	TRBV28	TRBD1	TRBJ1-5	TGTGCCAGCAGAACTCCGACAGGGAGCAATCAGCCCCAGCATTTT	CASRTPTGSNQPQHF
NA	TRBV5-1	TRBD2	TRBJ2-1	TGCGCCAGCAGCTTGGGTGGGAGGGACCCTCGGTTCTTC	CASSLGGRDPRFF
NA	TRBV21-1	NA	TRBJ2-3	TGTGCCAGCAGCAAGGGGGGGGCCGCAGATACGCAGTATTTT	CASSKGGAADTQYF
NA	TRBV14	NA	TRBJ2-7	TGTGCCAGCAGCAGGTCCCAGGGTCGATACGAGCAGTACTTC	CASSRSQGRYEQYF
once	TRBV28	NA	TRBJ1-1	TGTGCCAGCAGTTTAGGGCACCCGAACACTGAAGCTTTCTTT	CASSLGHPNTEAFF
NA	TRBV7-2	NA	TRBJ2-1	TGTGCCAGCAGCTCCGCGGAGTGGAATGAGCAGTTCTTC	CASSSAEWNEQFF
NA	TRBV6-5	TRBD1	TRBJ1-1	TGTGCCAGCAGTTACCGGACAGGGTTTATGAACACTGAAGCTTTCTTT	CASSYRTGFMNTEAFF
NA	TRBV7-9	NA	TRBJ2-7	TGTGCCAGCAGCGATAGGACTGGGAGCTCCTACGAGCAGTACTTC	CASSDRTGSSYEQYF
NA	TRBV28	TRBD1	TRBJ1-2	TGTGCCAGCAGTTCCTCGGACAGGGGGCTCTATGGCTACACCTTC	CASSSSDRGLYGYTF
NA	TRBV7-7	TRBD2	TRBJ2-5	TGTGCTAGCAGCTTATCTAGCGGGGGAGAGACCCAGTACTTC	CASSLSSGGETQYF
NA	TRBV5-5	TRBD1	TRBJ2-3	TGTGCCAGCATGGCCCAGGGGGTGTTTGCAGATACGCAGTATTTT	CASMAQGVFADTQYF
NA	TRBV29-1	NA	TRBJ1-3	TGCAGCGTTGGAGGTTCCCTCTCTGGAAACACCATATATTTT	CSVGGSLSGNTIYF
NA	TRBV7-8	NA	TRBJ2-7	TGTGCCAGCAGCTTAGGCGGAGATTACGAGCAGTACTTC	CASSLGGDYEQYF
NA	TRBV7-9	TRBD1	TRBJ1-1	TGTGCCAGCAGCCCAGGACAGGGTACGAACACTGAAGCTTTCTTT	CASSPGQGTNTEAFF
NA	TRBV25-1	NA	TRBJ1-4	TGTGCCAGCAGTGAACCTAGCCCCAATGAAAAACTGTTTTTT	CASSEPSPNEKLFF
NA	TRBV27	NA	TRBJ2-5	TGTGCCAGCAGTATCAGGGGATGGGAGACCCAGTACTTC	CASSIRGWETQYF
NA	TRBV2	NA	TRBJ1-1	TGTGCCAGCAGTGATGAGTTCGGGAACACTGAAGCTTTCTTT	CASSDEFGNTEAFF
NA	TRBV6-1	NA	TRBJ1-2	TGTGCCAGCAGTGAAAGAACTGCCTATGGCTACACCTTC	CASSERTAYGYTF
NA	TRBV28	TRBD2	TRBJ2-7	TGTGCCAGCAGTACACCTCCTAGCGGTAGCTCCTACGAGCAGTACTTC	CASSTPPSGSSYEQYF
NA	TRBV12-3/TRBV12-4	TRBD1	TRBJ2-7	TGTGCCAGCACCCCACCGACAGGGGACGAGCAGTACTTC	CASTPPTGDEQYF
NA	TRBV18	NA	TRBJ1-1	TGTGCCAGCTCACCCGGACTCATGAACACTGAAGCTTTCTTT	CASSPGLMNTEAFF
NA	TRBV14	NA	TRBJ2-4	TGTGCCAGCAGCCAAACTGGTTCAAACATTCAGTACTTC	CASSQTGSNIQYF